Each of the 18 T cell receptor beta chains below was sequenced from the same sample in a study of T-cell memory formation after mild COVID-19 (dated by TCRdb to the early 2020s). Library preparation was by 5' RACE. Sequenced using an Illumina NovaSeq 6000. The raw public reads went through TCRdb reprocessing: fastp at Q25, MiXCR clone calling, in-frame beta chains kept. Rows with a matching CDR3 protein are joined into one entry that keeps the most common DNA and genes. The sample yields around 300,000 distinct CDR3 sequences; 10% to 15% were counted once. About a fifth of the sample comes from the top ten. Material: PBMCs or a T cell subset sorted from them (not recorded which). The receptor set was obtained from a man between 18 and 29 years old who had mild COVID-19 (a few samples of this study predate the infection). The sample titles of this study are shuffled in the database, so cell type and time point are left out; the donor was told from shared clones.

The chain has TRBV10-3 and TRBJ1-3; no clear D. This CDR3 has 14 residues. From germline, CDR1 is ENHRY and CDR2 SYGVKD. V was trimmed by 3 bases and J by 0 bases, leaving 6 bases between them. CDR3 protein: CAISEQSSGNTIYF. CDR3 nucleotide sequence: TGTGCCATCAGTGAACAAAGCTCTGGAAACACCATATATTTT.

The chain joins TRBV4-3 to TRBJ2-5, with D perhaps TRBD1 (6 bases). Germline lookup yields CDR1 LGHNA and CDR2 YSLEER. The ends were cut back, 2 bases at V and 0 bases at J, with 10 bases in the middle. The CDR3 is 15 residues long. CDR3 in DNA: TGCGCCAGCAGCCAATCACAGGGCTACCAAGAGACCCAGTACTTC. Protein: CASSQSQGYQETQYF.

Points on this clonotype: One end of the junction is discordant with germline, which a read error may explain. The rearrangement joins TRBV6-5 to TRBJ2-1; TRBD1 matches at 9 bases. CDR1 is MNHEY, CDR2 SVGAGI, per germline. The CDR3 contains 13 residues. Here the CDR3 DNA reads TGTGCCAGCAGATCACCCGGGACAGGGCCGCAGATCTTC. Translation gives CASRSPGTGPQIF.

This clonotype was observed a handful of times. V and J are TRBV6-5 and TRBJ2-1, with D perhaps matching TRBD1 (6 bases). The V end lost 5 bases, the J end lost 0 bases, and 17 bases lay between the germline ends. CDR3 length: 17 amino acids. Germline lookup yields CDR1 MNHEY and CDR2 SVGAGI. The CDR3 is CASSHTGFSGSYNEQFF. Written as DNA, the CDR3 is TGTGCCAGCAGTCACACAGGGTTTAGTGGCTCCTACAATGAGCAGTTCTTC.

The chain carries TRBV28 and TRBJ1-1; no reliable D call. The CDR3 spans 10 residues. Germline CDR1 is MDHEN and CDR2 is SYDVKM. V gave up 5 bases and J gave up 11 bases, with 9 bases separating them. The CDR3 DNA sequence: TGTGCCAGCAGTAAGGTCGCGGCTTTCTTT. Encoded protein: CASSKVAAFF. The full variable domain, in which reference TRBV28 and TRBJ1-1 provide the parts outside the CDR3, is DVKVTQSSRYLVKRTGEKVFLECVQDMDHENMFWYRQDPGLGLRLIYFSYDVKMKEKGDIPEGYSVSREKKERFSLILESASTNQTSMYLCASSKVAAFFGQGTRLTVV.

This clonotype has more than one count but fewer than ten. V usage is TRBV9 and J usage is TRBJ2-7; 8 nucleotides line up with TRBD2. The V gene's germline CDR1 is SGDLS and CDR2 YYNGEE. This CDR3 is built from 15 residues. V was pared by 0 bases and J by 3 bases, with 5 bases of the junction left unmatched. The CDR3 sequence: CASSVGAGASYEQYF. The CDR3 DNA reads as TGTGCCAGCAGCGTAGGAGCGGGGGCTAGCTACGAGCAGTACTTC.

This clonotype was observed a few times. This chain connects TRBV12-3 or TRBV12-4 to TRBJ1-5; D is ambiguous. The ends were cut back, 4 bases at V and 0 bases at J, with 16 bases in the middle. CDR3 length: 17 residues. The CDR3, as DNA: TGTGCCAGCAGTTCCCATAGGGCAGACTATAGCAATCAGCCCCAGCATTTT. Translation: CASSSHRADYSNQPQHF.

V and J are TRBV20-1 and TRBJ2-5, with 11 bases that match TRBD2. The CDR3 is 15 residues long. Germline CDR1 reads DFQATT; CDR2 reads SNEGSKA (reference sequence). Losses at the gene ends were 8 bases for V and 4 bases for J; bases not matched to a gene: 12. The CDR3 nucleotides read TGCAGTCTCATAGCGGGGGGGCGGCCGCCAGAGACCCAGTACTTC. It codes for CSLIAGGRPPETQYF.

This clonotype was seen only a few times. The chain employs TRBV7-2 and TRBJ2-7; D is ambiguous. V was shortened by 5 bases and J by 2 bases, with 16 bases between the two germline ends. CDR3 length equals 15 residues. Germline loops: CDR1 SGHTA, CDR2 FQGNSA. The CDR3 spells CASSLMGLPAYEQYF. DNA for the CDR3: TGTGCCAGCAGCCTAATGGGATTACCTGCCTACGAGCAGTACTTC.

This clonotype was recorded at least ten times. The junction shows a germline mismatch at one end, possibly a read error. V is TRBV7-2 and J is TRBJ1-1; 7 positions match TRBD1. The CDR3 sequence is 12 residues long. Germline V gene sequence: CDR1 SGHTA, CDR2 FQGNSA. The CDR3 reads CASSLPTGSLIF. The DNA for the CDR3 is TGTGCCAGCAGCTTACCGACAGGGTCTCTGATCTTT.

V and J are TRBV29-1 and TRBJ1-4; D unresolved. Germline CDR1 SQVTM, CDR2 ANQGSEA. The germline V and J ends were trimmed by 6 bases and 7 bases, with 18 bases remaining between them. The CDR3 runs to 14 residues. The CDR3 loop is CSVMTDVAGEKLFF. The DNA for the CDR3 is TGCAGCGTGATGACGGACGTAGCAGGTGAAAAACTGTTTTTT.

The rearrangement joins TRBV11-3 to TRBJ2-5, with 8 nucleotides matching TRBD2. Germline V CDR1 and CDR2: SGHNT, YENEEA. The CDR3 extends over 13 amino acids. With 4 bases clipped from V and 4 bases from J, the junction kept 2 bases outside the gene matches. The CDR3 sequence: CASSYGGGETQYF. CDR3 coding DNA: TGTGCCAGCAGCTACGGGGGGGGAGAGACCCAGTACTTC.

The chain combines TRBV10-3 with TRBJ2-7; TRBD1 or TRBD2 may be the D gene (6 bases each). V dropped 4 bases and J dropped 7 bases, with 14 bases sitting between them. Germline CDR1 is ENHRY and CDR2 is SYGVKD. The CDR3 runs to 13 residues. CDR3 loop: CAISGGAPREQYF. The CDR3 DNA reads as TGTGCCATCAGTGGGGGGGCCCCCCGGGAGCAGTACTTC.

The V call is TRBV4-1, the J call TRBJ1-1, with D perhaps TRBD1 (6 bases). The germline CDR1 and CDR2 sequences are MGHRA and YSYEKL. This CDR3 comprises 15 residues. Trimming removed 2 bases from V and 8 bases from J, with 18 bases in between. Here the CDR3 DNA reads TGCGCCAGCAGCCAACCCCATACAGGGACTACCGAAGCTTTCTTT. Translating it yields CASSQPHTGTTEAFF.

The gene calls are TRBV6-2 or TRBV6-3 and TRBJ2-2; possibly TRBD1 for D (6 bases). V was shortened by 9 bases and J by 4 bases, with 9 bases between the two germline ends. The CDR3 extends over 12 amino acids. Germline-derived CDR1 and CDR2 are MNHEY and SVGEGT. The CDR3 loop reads CASNRATGELFF. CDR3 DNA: TGTGCCAGTAACAGGGCCACCGGGGAGCTGTTTTTT.

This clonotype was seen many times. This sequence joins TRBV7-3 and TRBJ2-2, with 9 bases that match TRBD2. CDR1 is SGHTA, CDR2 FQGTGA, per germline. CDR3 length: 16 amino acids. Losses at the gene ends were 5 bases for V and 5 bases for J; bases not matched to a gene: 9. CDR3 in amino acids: CASSPGLAHETGELFF. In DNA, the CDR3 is TGTGCCAGCAGCCCCGGACTAGCGCACGAGACCGGGGAGCTGTTTTTT.

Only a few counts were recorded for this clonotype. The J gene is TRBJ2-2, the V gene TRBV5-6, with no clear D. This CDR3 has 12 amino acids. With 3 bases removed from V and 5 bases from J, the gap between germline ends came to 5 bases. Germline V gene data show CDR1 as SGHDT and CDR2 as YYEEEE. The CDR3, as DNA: TGTGCCAGCAGCTGGGCTACCGGGGAGCTGTTTTTT. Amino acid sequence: CASSWATGELFF.

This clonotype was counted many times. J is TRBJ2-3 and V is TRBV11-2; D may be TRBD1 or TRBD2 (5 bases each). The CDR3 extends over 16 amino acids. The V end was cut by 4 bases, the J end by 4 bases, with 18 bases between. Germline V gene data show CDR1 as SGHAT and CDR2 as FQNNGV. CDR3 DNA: TGTGCCAGCAGCTCCTTCCGGGACCCCCCGCCAGATACGCAGTATTTT. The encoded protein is CASSSFRDPPPDTQYF.